The T cell receptor (beta chain) under discussion was sequenced for a study of memory CD4+ T cells and cytomegalovirus serostatus. General study results and limits: Median bootstrapped AUC for CMV status was just under 0.97 originally, around 0.91 US-trained. Of approximately 150 reported CMV TCRbeta sequences, roughly 70 were found in memory CD4+ repertoires.

Single viable CD3+CD4+CD8-CD45RO+ cells were sorted as the memory CD4+ T cells. Data came from immunoSEQ multiplex PCR; TCRdb stores just in-frame clones and leaves some out. The data hold about 44,000 clones, with just over 75% observed a single time. Trimming took 6 bases from V and 2 from J, leaving 11 bases between them. Germline assignment: CDR1 ENHRY and CDR2 SYGVKD. The CDR3 sequence is 14 residues long. A note on this clone: Its target is unknown.

The specimen was memory CD4+ T cells from blood. The sequence came from an adult in good health and CMV-seronegative. The V call is TRBV10-3, the J call TRBJ1-5; D not resolved. The CDR3 nucleotides are TGTGCCATCAGCGCTGACGGACGCAATCAGCCCCAGCATTTT. It specifies CAISADGRNQPQHF.